The T cell receptor beta chain under discussion was sequenced for a study of neurological immune-mediated disorders. Germline CDR1 is SGHTA and CDR2 is FQGNSA. CDR3 length equals 14 residues. Trimming removed 0 bases at V and 7 bases at J, with 10 bases between. Time point indicated: longitudinal time-point 1 (baseline). Libraries used 2 million unsorted PBMCs kept frozen in RNAlater. This clonotype was picked up many times. Synthesis of cDNA was carried out by template-switch 5'RACE. The reaction used 10-nucleotide random UMIs. From 15-18 subjects, each sequencing run yielded over 170 million TCR-beta sequences. One entry per CDR3 protein results from TCRdb running MiXCR on the 5' RACE reads. This table has more than 70,000 distinct CDR3 sequences, roughly a tenth appearing once.

The TCR sequence derives from a man aged 25 to 40 in good health. The sequenced sample consisted of PBMCs. The V and J genes are TRBV7-2 and TRBJ2-1; unclear D gene. The DNA of the CDR3 is TGTGCCAGCAGCTTAGCGGGAAACCGGAATGAGCAGTTCTTC. Its translation: CASSLAGNRNEQFF.